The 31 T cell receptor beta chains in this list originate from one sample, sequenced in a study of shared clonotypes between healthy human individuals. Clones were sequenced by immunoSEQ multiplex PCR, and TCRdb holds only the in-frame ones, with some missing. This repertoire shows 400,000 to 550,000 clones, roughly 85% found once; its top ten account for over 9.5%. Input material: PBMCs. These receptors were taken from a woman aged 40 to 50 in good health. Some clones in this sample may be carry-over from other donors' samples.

DNA of the CDR3: TGTGCCAGCAGCTGGGATGTGGCAGGGGGTTCCTACGAGCAGTACTTC. Translation: CASSWDVAGGSYEQYF. This chain joins TRBV7-6 and TRBJ2-7, with 7 bases that match TRBD1. With V trimmed by 4 bases and J by 1 base, 10 bases remained unmatched. CDR3 length equals 16 residues. Germline V CDR1 and CDR2: SGHVS, FNYEAQ.

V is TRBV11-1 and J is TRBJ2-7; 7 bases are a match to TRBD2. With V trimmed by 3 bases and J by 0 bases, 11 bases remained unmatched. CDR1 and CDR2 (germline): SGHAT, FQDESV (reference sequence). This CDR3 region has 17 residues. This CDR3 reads CASSFGPALATSYEQYF. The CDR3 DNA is TGTGCCAGCAGCTTCGGGCCGGCACTAGCGACCTCCTACGAGCAGTACTTC.

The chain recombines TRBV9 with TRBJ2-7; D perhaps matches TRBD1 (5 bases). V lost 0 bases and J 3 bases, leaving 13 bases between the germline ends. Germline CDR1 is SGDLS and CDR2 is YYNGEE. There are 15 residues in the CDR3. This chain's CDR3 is CASSVGLTANYEQYF. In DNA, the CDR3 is TGTGCCAGCAGCGTAGGCCTGACAGCTAACTACGAGCAGTACTTC.

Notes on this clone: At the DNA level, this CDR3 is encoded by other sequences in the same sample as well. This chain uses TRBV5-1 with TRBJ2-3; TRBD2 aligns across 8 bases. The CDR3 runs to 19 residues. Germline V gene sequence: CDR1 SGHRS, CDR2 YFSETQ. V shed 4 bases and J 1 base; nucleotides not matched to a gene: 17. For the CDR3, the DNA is TGCGCCAGCAGCGGCCTAGCGGGCGGGCCCGGGGGGGGCACAGATACGCAGTATTTT. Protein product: CASSGLAGGPGGGTDTQYF.

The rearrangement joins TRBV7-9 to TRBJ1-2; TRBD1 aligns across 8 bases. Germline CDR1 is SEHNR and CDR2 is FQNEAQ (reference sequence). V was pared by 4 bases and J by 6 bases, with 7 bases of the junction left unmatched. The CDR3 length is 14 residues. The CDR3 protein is CASSSTGGPDGYTF. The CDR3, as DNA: TGTGCCAGCAGCTCCACAGGGGGACCTGATGGCTACACCTTC.

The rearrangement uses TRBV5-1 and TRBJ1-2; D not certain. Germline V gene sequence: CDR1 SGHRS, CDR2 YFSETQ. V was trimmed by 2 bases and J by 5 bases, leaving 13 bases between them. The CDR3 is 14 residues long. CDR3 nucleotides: TGCGCCAGCAGCTTAACCGACGGAGGATATGGCTACACCTTC. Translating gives CASSLTDGGYGYTF. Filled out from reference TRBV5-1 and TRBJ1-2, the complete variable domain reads KAGVTQTPRYLIKTRGQQVTLSCSPISGHRSVSWYQQTPGQGLQFLFEYFSETQRNKGNFPGRFSGRQFSNSRSEMNVSTLELGDSALYLCASSLTDGGYGYTFGSGTRLTVV.

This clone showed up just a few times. DNA for the CDR3: TGTGCCAGCAGCCCCCGGAGGCAGGGGGGGAATGAGCAGTTCTTC. Protein product: CASSPRRQGGNEQFF. This rearrangement joins TRBV4-2 to TRBJ2-1; D possibly matches TRBD1 or TRBD2 (7 bases each). The CDR3 is made up of 15 amino acids. The ends were cut back, 4 bases at V and 7 bases at J, with 17 bases in the middle. Germline V gene lookup returns CDR1 LGHNA and CDR2 YNFKEQ.

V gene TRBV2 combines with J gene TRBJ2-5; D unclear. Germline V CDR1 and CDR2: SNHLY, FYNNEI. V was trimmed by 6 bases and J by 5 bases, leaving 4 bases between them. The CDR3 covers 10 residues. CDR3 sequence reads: CASRMETQYF. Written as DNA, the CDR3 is TGTGCCAGCAGGATGGAGACCCAGTACTTC.

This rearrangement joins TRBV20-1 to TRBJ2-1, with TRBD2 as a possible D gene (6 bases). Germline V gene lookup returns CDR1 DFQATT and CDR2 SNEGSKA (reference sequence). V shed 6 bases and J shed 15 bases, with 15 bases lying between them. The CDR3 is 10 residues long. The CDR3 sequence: CSAGELARFF. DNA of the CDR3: TGCAGTGCCGGAGAACTAGCCAGGTTCTTC.

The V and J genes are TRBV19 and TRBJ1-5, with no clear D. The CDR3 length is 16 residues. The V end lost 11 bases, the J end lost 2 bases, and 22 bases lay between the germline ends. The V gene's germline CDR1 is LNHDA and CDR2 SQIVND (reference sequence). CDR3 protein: CASRQSGEIGNQPQHF. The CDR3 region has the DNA TGTGCCTCTAGGCAGTCGGGAGAGATTGGCAATCAGCCCCAGCATTTT.

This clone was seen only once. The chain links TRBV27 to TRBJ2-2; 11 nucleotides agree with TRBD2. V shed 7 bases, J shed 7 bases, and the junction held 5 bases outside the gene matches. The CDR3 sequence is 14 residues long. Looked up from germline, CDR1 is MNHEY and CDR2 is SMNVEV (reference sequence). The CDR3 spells CASTWGLAVGELFF. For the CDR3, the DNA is TGTGCCAGCACCTGGGGACTAGCGGTCGGGGAGCTGTTTTTT.

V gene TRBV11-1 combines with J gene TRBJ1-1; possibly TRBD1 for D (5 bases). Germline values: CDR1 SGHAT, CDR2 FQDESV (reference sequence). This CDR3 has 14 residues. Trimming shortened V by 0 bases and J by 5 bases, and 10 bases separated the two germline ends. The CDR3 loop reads CASSLAGVSTEAFF. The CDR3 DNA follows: TGTGCCAGCAGCTTAGCAGGGGTCAGTACTGAAGCTTTCTTT.

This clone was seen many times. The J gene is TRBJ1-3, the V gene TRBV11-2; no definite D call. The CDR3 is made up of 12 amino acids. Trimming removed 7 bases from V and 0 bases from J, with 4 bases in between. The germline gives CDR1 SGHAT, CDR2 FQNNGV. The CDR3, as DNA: TGTGCCAGCACCCGCTCTGGAAACACCATATATTTT. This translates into CASTRSGNTIYF.

CDR3 loop: CASSQRQRTSVETQYF. CDR3 DNA: TGTGCCAGCAGCCAGAGACAGAGGACTAGCGTGGAGACCCAGTACTTC. The rearrangement links TRBV5-4 to TRBJ2-5; 9 bases map to TRBD2. Germline CDR1 is SGHNT and CDR2 is YYREEE (reference sequence). V gave up 4 bases and J gave up 5 bases; unmatched junction bases: 12. The CDR3 covers 16 residues.

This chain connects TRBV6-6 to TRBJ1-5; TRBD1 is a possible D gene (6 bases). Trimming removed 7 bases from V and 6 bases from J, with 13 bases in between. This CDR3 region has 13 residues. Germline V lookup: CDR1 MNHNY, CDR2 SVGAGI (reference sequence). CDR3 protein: CASTQGGVQPQHF. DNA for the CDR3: TGTGCCAGCACCCAAGGGGGGGTTCAGCCCCAGCATTTT.

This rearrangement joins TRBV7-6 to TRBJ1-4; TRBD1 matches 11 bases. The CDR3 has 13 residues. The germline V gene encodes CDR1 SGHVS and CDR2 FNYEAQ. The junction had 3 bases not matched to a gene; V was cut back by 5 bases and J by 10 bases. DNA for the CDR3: TGTGCCAGCAGCACCGGGACAGGGGGAAAACTGTTTTTT. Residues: CASSTGTGGKLFF.

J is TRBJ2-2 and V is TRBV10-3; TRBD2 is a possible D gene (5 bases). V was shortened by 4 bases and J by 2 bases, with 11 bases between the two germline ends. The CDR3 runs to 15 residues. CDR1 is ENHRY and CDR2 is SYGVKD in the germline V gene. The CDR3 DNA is TGTGCCATCAGTGGGAGCGGACCCAACACCGGGGAGCTGTTTTTT. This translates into CAISGSGPNTGELFF.

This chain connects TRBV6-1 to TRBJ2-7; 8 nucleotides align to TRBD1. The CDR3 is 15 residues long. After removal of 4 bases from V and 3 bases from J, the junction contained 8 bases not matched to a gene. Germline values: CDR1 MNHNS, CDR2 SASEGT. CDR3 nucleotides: TGTGCCAGCAGTGGGAGACAGGGGACGATCTACGAGCAGTACTTC. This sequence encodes CASSGRQGTIYEQYF.

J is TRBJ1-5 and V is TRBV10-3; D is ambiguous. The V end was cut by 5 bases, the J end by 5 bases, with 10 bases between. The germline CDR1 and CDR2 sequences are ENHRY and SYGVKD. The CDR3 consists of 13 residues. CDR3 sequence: CAISFGKDQPQHF. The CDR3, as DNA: TGTGCCATCAGTTTCGGTAAAGATCAGCCCCAGCATTTT.

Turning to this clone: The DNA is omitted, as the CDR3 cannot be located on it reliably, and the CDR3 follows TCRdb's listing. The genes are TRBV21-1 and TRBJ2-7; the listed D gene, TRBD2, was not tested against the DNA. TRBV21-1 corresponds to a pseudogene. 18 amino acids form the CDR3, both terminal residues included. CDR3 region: CASSKVGRGSTSLYEQYF.

CDR3 sequence: CASSLSWGALDTQYF. The CDR3 bases are TGTGCCAGCAGTTTATCGTGGGGAGCGCTAGATACGCAGTATTTT. The chain combines TRBV27 with TRBJ2-3; the D gene is possibly TRBD2 (5 bases). Trimming removed 0 bases at V and 5 bases at J, with 12 bases between. The CDR3 covers 15 residues. CDR1 is MNHEY, CDR2 SMNVEV, per germline (reference sequence).

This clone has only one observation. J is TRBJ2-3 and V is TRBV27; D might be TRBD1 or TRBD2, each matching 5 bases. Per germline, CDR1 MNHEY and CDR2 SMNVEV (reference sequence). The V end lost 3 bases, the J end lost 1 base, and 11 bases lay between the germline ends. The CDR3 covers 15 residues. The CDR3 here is CASSFWDGGTDTQYF. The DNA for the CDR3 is TGTGCCAGCAGTTTCTGGGACGGGGGCACAGATACGCAGTATTTT.

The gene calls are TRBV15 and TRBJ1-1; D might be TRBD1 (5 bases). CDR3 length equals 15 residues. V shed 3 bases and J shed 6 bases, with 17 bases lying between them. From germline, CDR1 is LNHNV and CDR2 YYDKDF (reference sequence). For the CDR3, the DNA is TGTGCCACCAGCAGGAATGACCCGGGGCTTGCTGAAGCTTTCTTT. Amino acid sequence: CATSRNDPGLAEAFF.

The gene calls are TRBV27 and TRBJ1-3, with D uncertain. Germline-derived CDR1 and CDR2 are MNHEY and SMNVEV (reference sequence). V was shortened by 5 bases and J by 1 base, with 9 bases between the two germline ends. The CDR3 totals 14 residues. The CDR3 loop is CASSTTGSGNTIYF. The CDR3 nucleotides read TGTGCCAGCAGTACAACGGGTTCTGGAAACACCATATATTTT.

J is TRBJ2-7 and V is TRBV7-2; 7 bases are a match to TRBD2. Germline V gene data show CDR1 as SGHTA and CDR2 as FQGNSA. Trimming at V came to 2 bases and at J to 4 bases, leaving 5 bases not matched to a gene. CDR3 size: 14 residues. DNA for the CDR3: TGTGCCAGCAGCTTAAGTGCGGGAGAATACGAGCAGTACTTC. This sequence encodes CASSLSAGEYEQYF.

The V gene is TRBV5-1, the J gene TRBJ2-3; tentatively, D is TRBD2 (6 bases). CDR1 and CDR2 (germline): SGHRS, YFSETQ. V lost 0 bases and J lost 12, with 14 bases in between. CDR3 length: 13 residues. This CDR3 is CASSLVPTGDQYF. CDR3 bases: TGCGCCAGCAGCTTGGTCCCAACGGGGGACCAGTATTTT.

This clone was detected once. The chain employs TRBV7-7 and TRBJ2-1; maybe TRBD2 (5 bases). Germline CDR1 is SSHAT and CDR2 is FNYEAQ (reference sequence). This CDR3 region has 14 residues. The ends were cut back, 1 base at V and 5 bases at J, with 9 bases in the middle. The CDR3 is CASSLERTNNEQFF. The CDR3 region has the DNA TGTGCCAGCAGCTTAGAGCGGACCAACAATGAGCAGTTCTTC.

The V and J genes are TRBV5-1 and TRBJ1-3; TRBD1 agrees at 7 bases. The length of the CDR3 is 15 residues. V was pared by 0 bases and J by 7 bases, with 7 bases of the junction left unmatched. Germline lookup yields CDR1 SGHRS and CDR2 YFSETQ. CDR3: CASSLAEGGRNTIYF. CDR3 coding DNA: TGCGCCAGCAGCTTGGCCGAAGGGGGCCGGAACACCATATATTTT.

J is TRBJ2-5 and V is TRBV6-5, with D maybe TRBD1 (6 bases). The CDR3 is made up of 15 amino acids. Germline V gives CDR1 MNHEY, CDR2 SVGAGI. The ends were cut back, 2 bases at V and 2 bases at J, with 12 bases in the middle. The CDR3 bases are TGTGCCAGCAGTTACGACAGGAGTCCGCAAGAGACCCAGTACTTC. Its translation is CASSYDRSPQETQYF.

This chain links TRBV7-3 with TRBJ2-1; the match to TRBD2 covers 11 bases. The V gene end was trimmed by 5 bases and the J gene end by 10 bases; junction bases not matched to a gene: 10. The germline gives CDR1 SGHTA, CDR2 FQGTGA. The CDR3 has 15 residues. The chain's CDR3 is CASSRSTSGRGEQFF. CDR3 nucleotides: TGTGCCAGCAGCCGATCCACTAGCGGGAGAGGCGAGCAGTTCTTC.

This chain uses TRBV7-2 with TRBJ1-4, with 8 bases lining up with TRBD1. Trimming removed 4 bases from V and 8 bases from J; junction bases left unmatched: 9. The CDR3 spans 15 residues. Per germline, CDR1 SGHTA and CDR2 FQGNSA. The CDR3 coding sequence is TGTGCCAGCAGCTACCGGACAGGGCTGAACGAAAAACTGTTTTTT. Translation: CASSYRTGLNEKLFF. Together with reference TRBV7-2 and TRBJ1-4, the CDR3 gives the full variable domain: GAGVSQSPSNKVTEKGKDVELRCDPISGHTALYWYRQSLGQGLEFLIYFQGNSAPDKSGLPSDRFSAERTGGSVSTLTIQRTQQEDSAVYLCASSYRTGLNEKLFFGSGTQLSVL.